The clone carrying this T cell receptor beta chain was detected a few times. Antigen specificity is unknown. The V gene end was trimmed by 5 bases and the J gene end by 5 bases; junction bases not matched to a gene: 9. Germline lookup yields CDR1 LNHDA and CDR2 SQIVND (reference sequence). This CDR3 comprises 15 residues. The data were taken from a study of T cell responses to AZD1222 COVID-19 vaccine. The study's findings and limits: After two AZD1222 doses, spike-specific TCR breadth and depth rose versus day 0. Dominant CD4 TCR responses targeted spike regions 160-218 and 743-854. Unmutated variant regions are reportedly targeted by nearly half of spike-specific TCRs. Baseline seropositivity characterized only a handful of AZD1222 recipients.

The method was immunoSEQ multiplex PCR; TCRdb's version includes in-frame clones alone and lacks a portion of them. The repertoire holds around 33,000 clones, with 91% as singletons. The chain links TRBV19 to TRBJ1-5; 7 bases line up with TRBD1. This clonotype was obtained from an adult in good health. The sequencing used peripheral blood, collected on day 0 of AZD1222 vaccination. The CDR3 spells CASSPDREEDQPQHF. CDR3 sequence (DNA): TGTGCCAGTAGTCCTGACAGGGAGGAAGATCAGCCCCAGCATTTT.